This T cell receptor (beta chain) was captured by sequencing in a study of CD8 T cells in ankylosing spondylitis. TCRdb used MiXCR to reprocess the 5' RACE reads, holding one entry per CDR3 protein. The sample consists of about 90,000 distinct CDR3 sequences, around 8.5% of them appearing once. V shed 0 bases and J shed 3 bases, with 12 bases lying between them. CDR3 length: 15 amino acids. The germline V gene encodes CDR1 LGHNA and CDR2 YNFKEQ. This clonotype was recorded a few times. Its antigen is currently unknown. Overall study results and limits: Within peripheral blood, clones linked to disease were CD8+ and relatively rare. Earlier work had already found some motif variants in reactive arthritis synovial fluid and blood. Seemingly distinctive of ankylosing spondylitis blood was a TCR beta motif formed by eight highly homologous variants. Researchers reportedly found disease-linked clones significantly enriched in matched ankylosing spondylitis synovial fluid.

The rearrangement links TRBV4-2 to TRBJ2-7, with D possibly matching TRBD2 (6 bases). The TCR comes from a male donor with ankylosing spondylitis. The sample taken for sequencing was blood, either unsorted or a sorted T cell fraction (not recorded which). CDR3 protein: CASSQEISGNYEQYF. CDR3 DNA: TGTGCCAGCAGCCAAGAGATTAGCGGCAACTACGAGCAGTACTTC.